One and the same sample provided the 26 T cell receptor beta chains below, sequenced in a study of human T cells and chemical hapten exposure. Time point described: patch test 1, 2 weeks after DPC sensitization. Treatment specified: therapeutic diphenylcyclopropenone sensitization with weekly scalp DPC. TCRdb independently ran MiXCR on the RACE reads; one entry per CDR3 protein. Of around 340,000 distinct CDR3 sequences listed, around 6.9% were seen once; the top ten hold 7.5% to 8.5%. The sequences come from whole blood, collected in connection with sensitization to the hapten diphenylcyclopropenone (DPC). The receptors stem from a young woman with alopecia areata. Some clones in this sample may be carry-over from other donors' samples.

CDR3 protein: CASSLNGYNTGELFF. CDR3 nucleotide sequence: TGTGCCAGCAGCTTAAATGGCTATAACACCGGGGAGCTGTTTTTT. The chain couples TRBV7-8 to TRBJ2-2; D uncertain. CDR3 length: 15 residues. V was trimmed by 2 bases and J by 2 bases, leaving 9 bases between them. Germline lookup yields CDR1 SGHVS and CDR2 FQNEAQ. Supplemented by reference TRBV7-8 and TRBJ2-2, the full variable domain reads GAGVSQSPRYKVAKRGQDVALRCDPISGHVSLFWYQQALGQGPEFLTYFQNEAQLDKSGLPSDRFFAERPEGSVSTLKIQRTQQEDSAVYLCASSLNGYNTGELFFGEGSRLTVL.

This clonotype turned up a few times. The V call is TRBV29-1, the J call TRBJ1-1, with 10 nucleotides matching TRBD1. Germline values: CDR1 SQVTM, CDR2 ANQGSEA. CDR3 length: 16 residues. Losses at the gene ends were 0 bases for V and 5 bases for J; bases not matched to a gene: 9. Here the CDR3 DNA reads TGCAGCGTTGAAGAAAAGACAGGGGGCTCGATAACTGAAGCTTTCTTT. Translation gives CSVEEKTGGSITEAFF.

The genes are TRBV5-1 and TRBJ1-3, with a possible D match to TRBD1 (5 bases). V was shortened by 1 base and J by 0 bases, with 11 bases between the two germline ends. The CDR3 runs 16 residues. Germline lookup yields CDR1 SGHRS and CDR2 YFSETQ. The CDR3 DNA reads as TGCGCCAGCAGCTTGACCGCCGACAGCTCTGGAAACACCATATATTTT. This gives the protein CASSLTADSSGNTIYF.

This clonotype was seen repeatedly, ten times or more. The chain couples TRBV6-2 or TRBV6-3 to TRBJ2-2; 10 nucleotides align to TRBD2. Germline loops: CDR1 MNHEY, CDR2 SVGEGT. This CDR3 is 15 amino acids long. The J segment lost 1 base and the V segment lost 6 bases, leaving 2 bases of the junction unmatched. The CDR3 region has the DNA TGTGCCAGCAGGAGACTAGCGGGGAACACCGGGGAGCTGTTTTTT. Its translation: CASRRLAGNTGELFF.

A few counts support this clonotype. V is TRBV27 and J is TRBJ2-7; no clear D gene. Per the germline V gene, CDR1 is MNHEY and CDR2 is SMNVEV (reference sequence). The V gene lost 0 bases and the J gene lost 4 bases, with 7 bases spanning the gap. The CDR3 extends over 13 amino acids. In DNA, the CDR3 is TGTGCCAGCAGTTTATCTGCCTTATACGAGCAGTACTTC. Amino acid sequence: CASSLSALYEQYF.

This clonotype was observed many times. The chain is built from TRBV7-2 and TRBJ2-3; the D gene is possibly TRBD1 (6 bases). The CDR3 has 12 amino acids. V gave up 0 bases and J gave up 9 bases, with 7 bases separating them. Germline CDR1 and CDR2: SGHTA and FQGNSA. This chain's CDR3 is CASSLAGATQYF. The CDR3 bases are TGTGCCAGCAGCTTAGCGGGGGCCACGCAGTATTTT. Combining the CDR3 with reference TRBV7-2 and TRBJ2-3 gives the whole variable domain GAGVSQSPSNKVTEKGKDVELRCDPISGHTALYWYRQSLGQGLEFLIYFQGNSAPDKSGLPSDRFSAERTGGSVSTLTIQRTQQEDSAVYLCASSLAGATQYFGPGTRLTVL.

This clonotype was seen a few times. The chain has TRBV7-2 and TRBJ2-2; D tentatively fits TRBD1 or TRBD2 (5 bases each). Germline CDR1 reads SGHTA; CDR2 reads FQGNSA. The V end was cut by 0 bases, the J end by 6 bases, with 17 bases between. This CDR3 is built from 17 residues. CDR3 region: CASSLATGAGIPGELFF. The CDR3 DNA sequence: TGTGCCAGCAGCTTAGCTACCGGGGCCGGTATTCCCGGGGAGCTGTTTTTT. The full variable domain, in which reference TRBV7-2 and TRBJ2-2 provide the parts outside the CDR3, is GAGVSQSPSNKVTEKGKDVELRCDPISGHTALYWYRQSLGQGLEFLIYFQGNSAPDKSGLPSDRFSAERTGGSVSTLTIQRTQQEDSAVYLCASSLATGAGIPGELFFGEGSRLTVL.

This clonotype has a handful of counts. The J gene is TRBJ2-2, the V gene TRBV6-2 or TRBV6-3; 9 nucleotides match TRBD2. Looked up from germline, CDR1 is MNHEY and CDR2 is SVGEGT. V shed 7 bases, J shed 3 bases, and the junction held 15 bases outside the gene matches. The CDR3 runs to 18 residues. The CDR3 spells CASISPPRGGRDTGELFF. CDR3 DNA: TGTGCCAGCATCTCCCCCCCGCGGGGGGGCCGGGACACCGGGGAGCTGTTTTTT.

This clonotype was seen many times. The gene calls are TRBV9 and TRBJ2-3; maybe TRBD2 (7 bases). The germline gives CDR1 SGDLS, CDR2 YYNGEE. The germline V and J ends were trimmed by 1 base and 5 bases, with 20 bases remaining between them. The CDR3 runs to 17 residues. DNA for the CDR3: TGTGCCAGCAGCGTATCAGAACGGGGGGCCGGTAGAGATACGCAGTATTTT. This codes for CASSVSERGAGRDTQYF.

The chain employs TRBV28 and TRBJ1-1; 7 bases are a match to TRBD1. In germline, CDR1 is MDHEN, CDR2 SYDVKM. This CDR3 contains 12 residues. V gave up 8 bases and J gave up 0 bases; unmatched junction bases: 0. The CDR3 nucleotides are TGTGCCAGCGGACAGGTGAACACTGAAGCTTTCTTT. Translated, it gives CASGQVNTEAFF.

This clonotype was picked up a small number of times. The chain uses TRBV20-1 and TRBJ2-7; D may be TRBD1 (5 bases). This CDR3 region has 14 residues. Germline CDR1 is DFQATT and CDR2 is SNEGSKA (reference sequence). Trimming cost V 6 bases and J 5 bases, with 20 bases left between them. CDR3 nucleotide sequence: TGCAGTGCCTTTAGAGGTCAGGGTTACGACGAGCAGTACTTC. This gives the protein CSAFRGQGYDEQYF.

This clonotype has ten or more counts. The chain couples TRBV5-5 to TRBJ1-2; the match to TRBD1 covers 8 bases. CDR1 is SGHKS and CDR2 is YYEKEE in the germline V gene (reference sequence). CDR3 size: 14 residues. V shed 4 bases, J shed 6 bases, and the junction held 8 bases outside the gene matches. CDR3 residues: CASSRGTGADGYTF. In nucleotides, the CDR3 is TGTGCCAGCAGCCGTGGGACAGGCGCCGATGGCTACACCTTC.

V and J are TRBV6-6 and TRBJ1-3, with D possibly being TRBD1 (6 bases). Trimming removed 7 bases at V and 4 bases at J, with 14 bases between. Germline values: CDR1 MNHNY, CDR2 SVGAGI (reference sequence). The CDR3 covers 14 residues. This chain's CDR3 is CASNTQGLGNTIYF. In nucleotides, the CDR3 is TGTGCCAGCAATACGCAGGGGTTAGGAAACACCATATATTTT.

The genes are TRBV3-1 and TRBJ2-3; D is unclear. V lost 4 bases and J lost 7, with 6 bases in between. CDR1 and CDR2 from the germline V gene are LGHDT and YNNKEL (reference sequence). This CDR3 region has 11 residues. CDR3 in DNA: TGTGCCAGCAGCCTTCGATATACGCAGTATTTT. This gives the protein CASSLRYTQYF.

This clonotype was counted between two and nine times. The genes are TRBV4-3 and TRBJ2-1; possible D gene TRBD2, 6 bases. The V gene's germline CDR1 is LGHNA and CDR2 YSLEER. CDR3 size: 22 residues. V lost 0 bases, J lost 0 bases, and 27 bases lay in between. Here the CDR3 reads CASSQESGWGRTTIVSYNEQFF. The CDR3 DNA is TGCGCCAGCAGCCAAGAGAGTGGTTGGGGAAGGACTACCATTGTCTCCTACAATGAGCAGTTCTTC.

This clonotype appeared many times. The V and J genes are TRBV7-3 and TRBJ2-1; D is unclear. With 5 bases removed from V and 5 bases from J, the gap between germline ends came to 10 bases. Germline V gives CDR1 SGHTA, CDR2 FQGTGA. This CDR3 comprises 13 residues. DNA of the CDR3: TGTGCCAGCAGCCTAGGAGTAGACAATGAGCAGTTCTTC. It translates to CASSLGVDNEQFF.

This clonotype occurred a few times. The chain is built from TRBV25-1 and TRBJ2-5; D uncertain. V was trimmed by 1 base and J by 1 base, leaving 7 bases between them. Germline CDR1 reads MGHDK; CDR2 reads SYGVNS. The CDR3 spans 14 residues. This CDR3 reads CASSELHSQETQYF. The CDR3 coding sequence is TGTGCCAGCAGTGAATTGCACAGCCAAGAGACCCAGTACTTC.

This clonotype has a count of ten or more. CDR3 protein: CASSSRTSPDTQYF. CDR3 in DNA: TGCGCCAGCAGCTCCCGGACTAGCCCAGATACGCAGTATTTT. The chain uses TRBV5-1 and TRBJ2-3, with TRBD2 matching over 8 bases. CDR1 is SGHRS and CDR2 is YFSETQ in the germline V gene. The ends lost 3 bases at V and 4 bases at J; junction bases unmatched: 4. CDR3 length: 14 residues.

This clonotype was seen many times. The CDR3 sequence: CATSPSYEQYF. Written as DNA, the CDR3 is TGTGCCACCTCCCCCTCCTACGAGCAGTACTTC. The chain couples TRBV10-3 to TRBJ2-7, with D uncertain. The CDR3 runs 11 residues. From germline, CDR1 is ENHRY and CDR2 SYGVKD. Trimming shortened V by 10 bases and J by 0 bases, and 7 bases separated the two germline ends.

The chain links TRBV11-2 to TRBJ2-3; D is uncertain. This CDR3 is 14 amino acids long. Per the germline V gene, CDR1 is SGHAT and CDR2 is FQNNGV. Trimming left V 5 bases short and J 4 bases short, with 13 bases between. As DNA, the CDR3 is TGTGCCAGCAGCCGGGCAGACAAGGCAGATACGCAGTATTTT. Protein product: CASSRADKADTQYF.

As DNA, the CDR3 is TGTGCCAGCAGCTCTAGTCCCGGGACAGTGCTGAACACTGAAGCTTTCTTT. This encodes CASSSSPGTVLNTEAFF. The V gene is TRBV7-9, the J gene TRBJ1-1; 7 bases agree with TRBD1. The CDR3 has 17 amino acids. V lost 4 bases and J lost 0; bases outside the gene matches: 11. Looked up from germline, CDR1 is SEHNR and CDR2 is FQNEAQ (reference sequence).

This clonotype was seen many times. The V and J genes are TRBV27 and TRBJ2-7; a weak D match, TRBD1 (5 bases). CDR3 length: 14 amino acids. CDR1 MNHEY and CDR2 SMNVEV come from the germline V gene (reference sequence). Trimming pared 2 bases from V and 3 bases from J, leaving 11 bases between. CDR3 amino acids: CASSLEAGYYEQYF. CDR3 DNA sequence: TGTGCCAGCAGTTTAGAAGCAGGGTACTACGAGCAGTACTTC.

In this sample, this clonotype turned up a few times. This chain connects TRBV2 to TRBJ2-5; a weak D match, TRBD2 (5 bases). The CDR3 length is 12 residues. V lost 10 bases and J lost 0, with 9 bases in between. Per germline, CDR1 SNHLY and CDR2 FYNNEI. This CDR3 is CAKRGYQETQYF. CDR3 coding DNA: TGTGCCAAAAGAGGGTACCAAGAGACCCAGTACTTC.

This clonotype was detected only a few times. J is TRBJ1-5 and V is TRBV20-1; 9 positions match TRBD1. Germline CDR1 is DFQATT and CDR2 is SNEGSKA (reference sequence). V was pared by 6 bases and J by 3 bases, with 6 bases of the junction left unmatched. The CDR3 loop spans 14 amino acids. The CDR3 DNA reads as TGCAGTGCCACGACAGGGGGACCCAATCAGCCCCAGCATTTT. Translated: CSATTGGPNQPQHF.

The chain employs TRBV29-1 and TRBJ1-1; D call uncertain. CDR3 length: 13 residues. With 7 bases removed from V and 0 bases from J, the gap between germline ends came to 12 bases. CDR1 and CDR2 (germline): SQVTM, ANQGSEA. CDR3 nucleotides: TGCAGCGGGGTGACGGAAATGAACACTGAAGCTTTCTTT. It yields the protein CSGVTEMNTEAFF.

This clonotype was counted a few times. The rearrangement uses TRBV5-1 and TRBJ2-2, with D perhaps assigned TRBD1 or TRBD2 (5 bases each). The CDR3 is 14 amino acids. Germline CDR1 is SGHRS and CDR2 is YFSETQ. Between the trimmed V and J ends, which lost 8 bases and 4 bases, there was a span of 15 bases. CDR3 in DNA: TGCGCCAGTGACCGGGACGGACCCACCGGGGAGCTGTTTTTT. Translation gives CASDRDGPTGELFF.